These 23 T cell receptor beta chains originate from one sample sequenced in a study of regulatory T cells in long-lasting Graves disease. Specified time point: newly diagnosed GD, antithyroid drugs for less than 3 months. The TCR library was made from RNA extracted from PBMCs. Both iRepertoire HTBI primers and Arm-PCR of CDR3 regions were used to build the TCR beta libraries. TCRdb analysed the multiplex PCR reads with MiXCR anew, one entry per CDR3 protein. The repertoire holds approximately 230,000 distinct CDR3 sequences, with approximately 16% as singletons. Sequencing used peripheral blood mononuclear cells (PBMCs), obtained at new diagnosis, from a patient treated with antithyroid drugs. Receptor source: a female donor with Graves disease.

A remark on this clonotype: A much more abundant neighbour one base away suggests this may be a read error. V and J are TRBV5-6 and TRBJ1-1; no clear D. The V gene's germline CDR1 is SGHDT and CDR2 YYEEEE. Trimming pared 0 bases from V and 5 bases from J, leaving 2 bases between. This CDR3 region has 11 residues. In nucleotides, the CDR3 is TGTGCCAGCAGCTTGGAAACTGAAGCTTTCTTT. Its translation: CASSLETEAFF.

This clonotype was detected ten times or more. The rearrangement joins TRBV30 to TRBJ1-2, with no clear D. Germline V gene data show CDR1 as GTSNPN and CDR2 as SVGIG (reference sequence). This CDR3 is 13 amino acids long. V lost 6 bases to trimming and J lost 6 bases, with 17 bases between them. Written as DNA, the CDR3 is TGTGCCTGCCCAAAACTGCCTATCGATGGCTACACCTTC. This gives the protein CACPKLPIDGYTF.

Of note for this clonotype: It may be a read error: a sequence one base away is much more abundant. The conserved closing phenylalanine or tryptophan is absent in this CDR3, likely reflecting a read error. In DNA form, the CDR3 reads TGTGCCAGCTCACCCTCAGCGGGGAACTCCTACAATGAGCAGTTCGTC. Translated: CASSPSAGNSYNEQFV. The chain combines TRBV18 with TRBJ2-1, with TRBD2 identical over 7 bases. Losses at the gene ends were 3 bases for V and 0 bases for J; bases not matched to a gene: 5. This CDR3 has 16 amino acids. In germline, CDR1 is KGHSH, CDR2 LQKENI.

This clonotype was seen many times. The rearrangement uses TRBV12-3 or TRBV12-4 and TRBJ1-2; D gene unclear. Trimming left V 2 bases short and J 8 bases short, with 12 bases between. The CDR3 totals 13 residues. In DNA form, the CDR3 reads TGTGCCAGCAGTTTAACGCGCTCGGAAGGCTACACCTTC. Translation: CASSLTRSEGYTF.

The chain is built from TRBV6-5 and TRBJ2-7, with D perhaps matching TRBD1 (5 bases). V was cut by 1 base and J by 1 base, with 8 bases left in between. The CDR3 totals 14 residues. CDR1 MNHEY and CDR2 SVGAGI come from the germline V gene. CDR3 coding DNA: TGTGCCAGCAGTTACTTAACAGGTTCCTACGAGCAGTACTTC. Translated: CASSYLTGSYEQYF.

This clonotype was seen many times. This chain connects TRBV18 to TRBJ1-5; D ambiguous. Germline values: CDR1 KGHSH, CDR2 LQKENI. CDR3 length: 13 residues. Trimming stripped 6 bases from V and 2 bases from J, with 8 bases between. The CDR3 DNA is TGTGCCAGCTCTGAACAACGCAATCAGCCCCAGCATTTT. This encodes CASSEQRNQPQHF.

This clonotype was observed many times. CDR3 loop: CSARDVRVGEKLFF. The CDR3 DNA reads TGCAGTGCTAGAGATGTTCGGGTAGGGGAAAAACTGTTTTTT. The chain links TRBV20-1 to TRBJ1-4; no definite D call. Germline loops: CDR1 DFQATT, CDR2 SNEGSKA (reference sequence). CDR3 length: 14 residues. The V end lost 0 bases, the J end lost 8 bases, and 13 bases lay between the germline ends.

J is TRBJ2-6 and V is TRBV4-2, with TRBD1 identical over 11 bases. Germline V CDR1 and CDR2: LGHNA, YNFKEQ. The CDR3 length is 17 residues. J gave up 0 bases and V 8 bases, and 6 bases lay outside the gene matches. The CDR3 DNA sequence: TGTGCCAGCGGGAGCGGGACAGGGGGCTCTGGGGCCAACGTCCTGACTTTC. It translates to CASGSGTGGSGANVLTF.

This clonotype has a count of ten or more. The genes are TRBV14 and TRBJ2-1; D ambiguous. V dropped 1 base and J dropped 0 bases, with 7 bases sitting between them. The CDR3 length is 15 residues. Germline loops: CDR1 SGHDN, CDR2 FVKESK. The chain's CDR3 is CASSQGVDSYNEQFF. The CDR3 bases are TGTGCCAGCAGCCAAGGAGTAGACTCCTACAATGAGCAGTTCTTC.

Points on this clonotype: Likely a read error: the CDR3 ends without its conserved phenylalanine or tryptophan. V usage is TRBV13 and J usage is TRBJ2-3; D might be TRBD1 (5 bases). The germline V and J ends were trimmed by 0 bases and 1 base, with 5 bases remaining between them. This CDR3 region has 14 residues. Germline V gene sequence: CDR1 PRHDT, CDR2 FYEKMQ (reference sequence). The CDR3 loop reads CASSLGQGTDTQYL. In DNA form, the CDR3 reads TGTGCCAGCAGCTTAGGACAGGGCACAGATACGCAGTATCTT.

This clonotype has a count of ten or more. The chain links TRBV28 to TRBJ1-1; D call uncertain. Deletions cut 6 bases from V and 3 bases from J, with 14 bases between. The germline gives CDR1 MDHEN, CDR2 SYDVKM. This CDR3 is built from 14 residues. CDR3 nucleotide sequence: TGTGCCAGCAGCACGACAAGGATGTACACTGAAGCTTTCTTT. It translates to CASSTTRMYTEAFF.

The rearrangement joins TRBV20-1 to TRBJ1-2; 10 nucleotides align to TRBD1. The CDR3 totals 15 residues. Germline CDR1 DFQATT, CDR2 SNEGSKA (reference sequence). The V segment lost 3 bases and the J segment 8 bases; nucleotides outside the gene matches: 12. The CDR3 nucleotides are TGCAGTGCTAGGACTCAACCGGGACAGGGGATCGGCTACACCTTC. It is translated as CSARTQPGQGIGYTF.

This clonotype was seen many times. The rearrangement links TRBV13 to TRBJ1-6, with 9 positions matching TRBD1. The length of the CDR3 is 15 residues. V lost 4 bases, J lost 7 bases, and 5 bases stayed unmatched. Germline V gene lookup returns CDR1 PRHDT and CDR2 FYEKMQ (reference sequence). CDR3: CASSSGTGRNSPLHF. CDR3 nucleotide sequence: TGTGCCAGCAGCTCCGGGACAGGGAGAAATTCACCCCTCCACTTT.

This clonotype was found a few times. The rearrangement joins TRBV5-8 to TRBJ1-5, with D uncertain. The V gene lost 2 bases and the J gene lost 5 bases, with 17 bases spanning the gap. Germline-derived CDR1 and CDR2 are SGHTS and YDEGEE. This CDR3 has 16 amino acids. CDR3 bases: TGTGCCAGCAGCTTAGGGTATGGCGGGGTCCATCAGCCCCAGCATTTT. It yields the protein CASSLGYGGVHQPQHF.

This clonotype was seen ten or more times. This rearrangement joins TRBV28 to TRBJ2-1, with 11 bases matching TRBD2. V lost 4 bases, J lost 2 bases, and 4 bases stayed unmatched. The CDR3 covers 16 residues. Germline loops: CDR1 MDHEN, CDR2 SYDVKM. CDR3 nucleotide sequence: TGTGCCAGCAGTTCACTTAGCGGGAGGGCCTACAATGAGCAGTTCTTC. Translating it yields CASSSLSGRAYNEQFF.

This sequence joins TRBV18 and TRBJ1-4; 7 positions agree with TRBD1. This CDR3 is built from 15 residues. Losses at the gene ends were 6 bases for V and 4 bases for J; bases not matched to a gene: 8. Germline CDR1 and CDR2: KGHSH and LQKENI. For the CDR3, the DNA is TGTGCCAGCTCTCTATCCCGGGACAGTAATGAAAAACTGTTTTTT. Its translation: CASSLSRDSNEKLFF.

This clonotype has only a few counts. In nucleotides, the CDR3 is TGTGCCACCAGCAGAGATAGAACAGACTCTGGGGCCAACGTCCTGACTTTC. Amino acid sequence: CATSRDRTDSGANVLTF. This rearrangement joins TRBV15 to TRBJ2-6; D uncertain. From germline, CDR1 is LNHNV and CDR2 YYDKDF (reference sequence). This CDR3 spans 17 amino acids. Trimming cost V 0 bases and J 0 bases, with 9 bases left between them.

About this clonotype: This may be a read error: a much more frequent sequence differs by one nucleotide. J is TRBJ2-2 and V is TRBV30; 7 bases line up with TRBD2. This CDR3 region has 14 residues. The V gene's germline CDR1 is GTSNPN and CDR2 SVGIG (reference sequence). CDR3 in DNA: TGTGCCTGGAGAGGACTAGTGAACACCGGGGAGCCGTTTTTT. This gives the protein CAWRGLVNTGEPFF.

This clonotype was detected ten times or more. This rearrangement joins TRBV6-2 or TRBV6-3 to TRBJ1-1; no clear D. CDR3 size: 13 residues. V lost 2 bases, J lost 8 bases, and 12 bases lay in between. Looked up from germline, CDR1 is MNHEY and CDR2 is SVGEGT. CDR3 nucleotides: TGTGCCAGCAGTTACACGGAAGGGCAGGAAGCTTTCTTT. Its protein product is CASSYTEGQEAFF.

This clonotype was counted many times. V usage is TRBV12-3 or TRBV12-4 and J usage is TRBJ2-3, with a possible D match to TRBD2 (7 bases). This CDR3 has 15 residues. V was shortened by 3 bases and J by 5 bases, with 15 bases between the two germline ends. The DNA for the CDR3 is TGTGCCAGCAGTTTGGTCACCGGGGGGCGAGATACGCAGTATTTT. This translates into CASSLVTGGRDTQYF.

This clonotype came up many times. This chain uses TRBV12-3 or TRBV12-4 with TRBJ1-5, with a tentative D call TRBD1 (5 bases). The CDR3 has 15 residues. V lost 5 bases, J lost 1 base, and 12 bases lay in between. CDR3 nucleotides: TGTGCCAGCAGTCCGGGGGGGGGGAGCAATCAGCCCCAGCATTTT. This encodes CASSPGGGSNQPQHF.

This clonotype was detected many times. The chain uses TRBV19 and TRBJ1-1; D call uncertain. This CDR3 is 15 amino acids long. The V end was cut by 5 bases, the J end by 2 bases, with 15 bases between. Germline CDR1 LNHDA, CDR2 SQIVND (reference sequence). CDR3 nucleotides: TGTGCCAGTAGTCCGCGGCGAGAGGCTAACACTGAAGCTTTCTTT. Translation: CASSPRREANTEAFF.

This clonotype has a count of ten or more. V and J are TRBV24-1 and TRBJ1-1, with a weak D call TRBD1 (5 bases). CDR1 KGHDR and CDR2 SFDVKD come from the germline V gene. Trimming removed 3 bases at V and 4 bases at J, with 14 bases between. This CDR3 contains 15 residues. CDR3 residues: CATSDPASGGTEAFF. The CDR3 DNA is TGTGCCACCAGTGATCCCGCCTCCGGGGGCACTGAAGCTTTCTTT.